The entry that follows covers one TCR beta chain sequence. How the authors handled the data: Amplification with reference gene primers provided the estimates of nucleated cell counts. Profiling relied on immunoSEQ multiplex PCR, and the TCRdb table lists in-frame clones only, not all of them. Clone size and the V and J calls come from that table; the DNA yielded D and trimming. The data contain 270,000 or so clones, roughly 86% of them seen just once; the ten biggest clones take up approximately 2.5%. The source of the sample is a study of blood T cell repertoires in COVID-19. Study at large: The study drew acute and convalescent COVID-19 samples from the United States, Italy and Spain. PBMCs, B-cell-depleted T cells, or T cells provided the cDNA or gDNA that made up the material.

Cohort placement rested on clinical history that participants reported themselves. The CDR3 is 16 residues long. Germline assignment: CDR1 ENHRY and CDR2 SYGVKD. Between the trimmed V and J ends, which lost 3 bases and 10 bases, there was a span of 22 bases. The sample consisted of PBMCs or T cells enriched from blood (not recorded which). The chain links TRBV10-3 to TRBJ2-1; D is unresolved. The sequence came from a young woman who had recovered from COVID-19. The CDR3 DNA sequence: TGTGCCATCAGTGATAAAGCGCAGCTTATCTACATCGAGCAGTTCTTC. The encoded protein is CAISDKAQLIYIEQFF.